The 2 T cell receptor beta chains in this list originate from one sample, sequenced in a study of cytomegalovirus exposure and HLA in healthy donors. Method: immunoSEQ multiplex PCR; TCRdb's copy keeps in-frame clones and lacks some. Here the sample spans 60,000 to 65,000 clones, 95% to 97% being singletons. The sequencing input was PBMCs. The receptor set was obtained from a woman aged 18-29 years in good health and CMV-seronegative.

The CDR3 nucleotides read TGTGCCAGTAGTATTTTGGCGGGAGGCGTGGTCCATGAGCAGTTCTTC. Its translation: CASSILAGGVVHEQFF. V is TRBV19 and J is TRBJ2-1; TRBD2 matches 8 bases. Per the germline V gene, CDR1 is LNHDA and CDR2 is SQIVND (reference sequence). The V segment lost 3 bases and the J segment 8 bases; nucleotides outside the gene matches: 12. The CDR3 has 16 amino acids.

This clone was counted once. V usage is TRBV12-5 and J usage is TRBJ2-3; 11 nucleotides match TRBD2. The CDR3 sequence is 18 residues long. V lost 4 bases, J lost 5 bases, and 14 bases stayed unmatched. CDR1 and CDR2 from the germline V gene are LGHNT and FRNRAP. In nucleotides, the CDR3 is TGTGCTAGTGGTTCGACCCCTGATGGCCTAGCGGGAGGAGATACGCAGTATTTT. Its translation: CASGSTPDGLAGGDTQYF. The whole variable domain, filled in from reference TRBV12-5 and TRBJ2-3, reads DARVTQTPRHKVTEMGQEVTMRCQPILGHNTVFWYRQTMMQGLELLAYFRNRAPLDDSGMPKDRFSAEMPDATLATLKIQPSEPRDSAVYFCASGSTPDGLAGGDTQYFGPGTRLTVL.